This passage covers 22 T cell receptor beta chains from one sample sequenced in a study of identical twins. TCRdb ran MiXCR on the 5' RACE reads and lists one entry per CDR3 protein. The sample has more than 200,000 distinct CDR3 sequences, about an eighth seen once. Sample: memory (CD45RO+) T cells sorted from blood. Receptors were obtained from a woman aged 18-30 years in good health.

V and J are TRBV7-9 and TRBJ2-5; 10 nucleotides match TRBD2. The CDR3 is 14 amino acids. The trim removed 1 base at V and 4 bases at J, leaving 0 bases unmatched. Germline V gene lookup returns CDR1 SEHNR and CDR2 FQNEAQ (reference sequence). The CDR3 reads CASSLVAGGETQYF. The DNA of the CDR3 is TGTGCCAGCAGCTTAGTAGCGGGAGGAGAGACCCAGTACTTC.

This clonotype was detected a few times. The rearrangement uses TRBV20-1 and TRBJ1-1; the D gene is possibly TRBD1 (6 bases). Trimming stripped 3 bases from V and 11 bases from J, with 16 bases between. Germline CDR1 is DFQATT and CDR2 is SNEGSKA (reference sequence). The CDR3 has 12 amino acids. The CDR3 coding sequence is TGCAGTGCTAGTGCGCAGGGGCGCGAGGCTTTCTTT. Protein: CSASAQGREAFF.

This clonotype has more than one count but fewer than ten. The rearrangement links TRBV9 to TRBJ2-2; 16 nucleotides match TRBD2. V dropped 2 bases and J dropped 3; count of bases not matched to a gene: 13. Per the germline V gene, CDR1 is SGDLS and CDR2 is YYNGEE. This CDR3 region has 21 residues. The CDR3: CASSVPTGTSGRANYTGELFF. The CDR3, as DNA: TGTGCCAGCAGCGTGCCCACCGGGACTAGCGGGAGGGCGAATTACACCGGGGAGCTGTTTTTT.

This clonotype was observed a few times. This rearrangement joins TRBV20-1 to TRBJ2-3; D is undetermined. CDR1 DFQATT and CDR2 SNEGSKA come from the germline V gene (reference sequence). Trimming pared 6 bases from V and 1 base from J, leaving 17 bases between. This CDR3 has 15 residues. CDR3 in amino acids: CSALDADFGTDTQYF. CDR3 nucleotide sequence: TGCAGTGCCTTAGACGCAGATTTTGGCACAGATACGCAGTATTTT.

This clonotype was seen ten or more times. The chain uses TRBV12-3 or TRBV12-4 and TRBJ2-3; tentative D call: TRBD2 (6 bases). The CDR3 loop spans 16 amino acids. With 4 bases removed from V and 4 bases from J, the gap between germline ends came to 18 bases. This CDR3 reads CASSSLRGWGADTQYF. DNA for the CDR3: TGTGCCAGCAGTTCCCTGAGGGGATGGGGGGCAGATACGCAGTATTTT.

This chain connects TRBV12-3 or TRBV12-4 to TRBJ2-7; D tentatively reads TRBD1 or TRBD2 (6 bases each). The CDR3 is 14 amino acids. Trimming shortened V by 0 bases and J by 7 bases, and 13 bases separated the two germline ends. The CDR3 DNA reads TGTGCCAGCAGTTTAGCGGGGGGCCCCCAAGAGCAGTACTTC. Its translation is CASSLAGGPQEQYF.

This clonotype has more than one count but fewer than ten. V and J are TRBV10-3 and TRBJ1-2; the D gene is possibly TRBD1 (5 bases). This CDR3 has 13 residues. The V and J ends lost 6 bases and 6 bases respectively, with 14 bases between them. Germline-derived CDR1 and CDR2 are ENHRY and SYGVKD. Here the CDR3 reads CAISKPQGDGYTF. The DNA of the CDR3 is TGTGCCATCAGCAAACCCCAGGGTGATGGCTACACCTTC.

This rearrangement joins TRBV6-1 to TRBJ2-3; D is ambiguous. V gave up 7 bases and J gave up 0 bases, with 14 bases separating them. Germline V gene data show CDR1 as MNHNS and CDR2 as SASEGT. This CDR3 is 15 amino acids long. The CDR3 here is CASKTVWTSTDTQYF. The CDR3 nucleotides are TGTGCCAGCAAAACAGTCTGGACGAGCACAGATACGCAGTATTTT.

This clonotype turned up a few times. CDR3 DNA: TGTGCCAGCAGCCTCGTGGCACAGTACTTC. This sequence encodes CASSLVAQYF. The chain employs TRBV9 and TRBJ2-7; no clear D. The CDR3 contains 10 residues. Between the trimmed V and J ends, which lost 4 bases and 10 bases, there was a span of 9 bases. Looked up from germline, CDR1 is SGDLS and CDR2 is YYNGEE.

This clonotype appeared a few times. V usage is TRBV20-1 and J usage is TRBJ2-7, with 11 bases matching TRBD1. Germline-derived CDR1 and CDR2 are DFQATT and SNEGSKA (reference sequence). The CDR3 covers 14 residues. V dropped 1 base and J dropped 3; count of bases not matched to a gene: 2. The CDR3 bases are TGCAGTGCTAGAGTAGGGACAGGGGGCTACGAGCAGTACTTC. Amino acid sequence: CSARVGTGGYEQYF.

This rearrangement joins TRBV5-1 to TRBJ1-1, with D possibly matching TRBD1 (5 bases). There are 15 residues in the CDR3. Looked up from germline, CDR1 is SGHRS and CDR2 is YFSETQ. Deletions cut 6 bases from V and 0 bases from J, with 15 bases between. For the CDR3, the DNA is TGCGCCAGCACCTTCCAAGACAGTTTGAACACTGAAGCTTTCTTT. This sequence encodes CASTFQDSLNTEAFF. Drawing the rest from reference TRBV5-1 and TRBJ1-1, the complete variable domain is KAGVTQTPRYLIKTRGQQVTLSCSPISGHRSVSWYQQTPGQGLQFLFEYFSETQRNKGNFPGRFSGRQFSNSRSEMNVSTLELGDSALYLCASTFQDSLNTEAFFGQGTRLTVV.

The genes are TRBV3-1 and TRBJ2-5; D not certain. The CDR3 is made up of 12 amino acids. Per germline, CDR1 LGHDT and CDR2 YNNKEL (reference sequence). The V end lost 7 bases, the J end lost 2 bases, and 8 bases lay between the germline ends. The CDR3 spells CASTSTQETQYF. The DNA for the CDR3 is TGTGCCAGCACGTCAACTCAAGAGACCCAGTACTTC.

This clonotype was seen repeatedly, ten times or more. The CDR3 is CSARRLAGGTDTQYF. In nucleotides, the CDR3 is TGCAGTGCTCGAAGACTAGCGGGGGGCACAGATACGCAGTATTTT. V usage is TRBV20-1 and J usage is TRBJ2-3; 12 positions agree with TRBD2. With 5 bases clipped from V and 1 base from J, the junction kept 4 bases outside the gene matches. Germline CDR1 reads DFQATT; CDR2 reads SNEGSKA (reference sequence). The CDR3 consists of 15 residues.

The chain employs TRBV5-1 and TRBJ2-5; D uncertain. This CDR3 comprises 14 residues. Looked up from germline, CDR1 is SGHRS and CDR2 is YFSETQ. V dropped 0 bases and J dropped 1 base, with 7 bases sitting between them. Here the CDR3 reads CASSLATVQETQYF. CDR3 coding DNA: TGCGCCAGCAGCTTGGCCACGGTCCAAGAGACCCAGTACTTC.

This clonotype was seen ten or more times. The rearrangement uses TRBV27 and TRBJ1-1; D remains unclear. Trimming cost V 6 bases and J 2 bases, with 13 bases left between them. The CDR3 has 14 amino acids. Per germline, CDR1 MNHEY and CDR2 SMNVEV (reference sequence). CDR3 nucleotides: TGTGCCAGCAGCCCCATCCAGCCAAACACTGAAGCTTTCTTT. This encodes CASSPIQPNTEAFF.

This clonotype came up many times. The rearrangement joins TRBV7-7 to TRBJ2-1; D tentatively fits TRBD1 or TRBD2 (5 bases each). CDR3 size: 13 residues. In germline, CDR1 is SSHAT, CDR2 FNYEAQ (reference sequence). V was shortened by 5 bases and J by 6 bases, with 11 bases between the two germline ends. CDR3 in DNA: TGTGCCAGCAGCCCCGGGACCGGCAATGAGCAGTTCTTC. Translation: CASSPGTGNEQFF.

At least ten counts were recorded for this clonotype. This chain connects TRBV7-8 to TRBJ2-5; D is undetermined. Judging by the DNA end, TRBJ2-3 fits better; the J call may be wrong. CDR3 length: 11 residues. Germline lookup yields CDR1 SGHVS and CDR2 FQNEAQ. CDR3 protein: CASSLEGTQYF. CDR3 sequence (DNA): TGTGCCAGCAGCTTAGAAGGGACGCAGTATTTT.

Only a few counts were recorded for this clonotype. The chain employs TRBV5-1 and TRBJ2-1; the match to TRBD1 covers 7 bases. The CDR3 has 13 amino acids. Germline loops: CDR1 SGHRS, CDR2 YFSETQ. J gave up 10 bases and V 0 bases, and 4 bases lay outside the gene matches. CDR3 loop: CASSLVGGSEQFF. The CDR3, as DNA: TGCGCCAGCAGCTTGGTAGGGGGCAGCGAGCAGTTCTTC.

Here the CDR3 reads CASSEVAENSPLHF. The CDR3 nucleotides read TGTGCCAGCAGTGAAGTGGCAGAAAATTCACCCCTCCACTTT. This rearrangement joins TRBV2 to TRBJ1-6; D is uncertain. Trimming removed 1 base at V and 7 bases at J, with 8 bases between. Germline V gives CDR1 SNHLY, CDR2 FYNNEI. This CDR3 contains 14 residues.

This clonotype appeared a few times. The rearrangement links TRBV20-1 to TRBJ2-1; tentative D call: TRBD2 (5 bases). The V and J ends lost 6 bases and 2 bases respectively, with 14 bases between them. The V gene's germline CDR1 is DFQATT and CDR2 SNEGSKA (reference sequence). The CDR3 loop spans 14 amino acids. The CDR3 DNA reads TGCAGTGCCGCTAGCCTAACCCCCTACAATGAGCAGTTCTTC. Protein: CSAASLTPYNEQFF.

This CDR3 is CASSLEIQSQDYEQYF. The CDR3 DNA reads as TGTGCCAGCAGCTTAGAGATCCAGTCCCAAGACTACGAGCAGTACTTC. The chain uses TRBV11-2 and TRBJ2-7; no clear D gene. V was shortened by 0 bases and J by 3 bases, with 15 bases between the two germline ends. This CDR3 has 16 residues. The germline gives CDR1 SGHAT, CDR2 FQNNGV.

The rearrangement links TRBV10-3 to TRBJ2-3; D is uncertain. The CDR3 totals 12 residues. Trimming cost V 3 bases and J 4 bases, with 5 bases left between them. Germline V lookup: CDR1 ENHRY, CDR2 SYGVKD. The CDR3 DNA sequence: TGTGCCATCAGTGACTCAGCAGATACGCAGTATTTT. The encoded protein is CAISDSADTQYF.